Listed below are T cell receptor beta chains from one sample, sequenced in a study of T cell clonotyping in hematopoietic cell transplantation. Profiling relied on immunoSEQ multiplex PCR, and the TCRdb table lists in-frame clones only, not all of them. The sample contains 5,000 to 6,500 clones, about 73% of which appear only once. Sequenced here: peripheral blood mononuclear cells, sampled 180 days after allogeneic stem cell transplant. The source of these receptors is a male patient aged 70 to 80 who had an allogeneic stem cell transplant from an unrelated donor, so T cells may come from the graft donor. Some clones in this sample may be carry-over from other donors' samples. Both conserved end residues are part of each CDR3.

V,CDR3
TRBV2,CASSDDNQPQHF
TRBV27,CASRIHGTETQYF
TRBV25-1,CASFFDEGGEQYF
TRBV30,CAWRDPRDYNEQFF
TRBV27,CASGGQGYAGELFF
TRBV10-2,CASSGVGGGGNQPQHF
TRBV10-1,CASSAGSMNTEAFF
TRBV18,CASSAAGEEDTQYF
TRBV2,CASSVSYQETQYF
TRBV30,CAWKEASGSYNEQFF
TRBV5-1,CASSQTGGLINEQFF
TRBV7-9,CASSFIPGAEQFF
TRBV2,CASRQGAEQPQHF
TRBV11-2,CASSLGVTQETQYF